The 10 T cell receptor beta chains below were found in one sample sequenced in a study of human T cells and chemical hapten exposure. Blood, whole and unfractionated, served as the source for total RNA extraction. TCRdb recomputed calls from the 5' RACE reads with MiXCR, one row per CDR3 protein. This table has tens of thousands of distinct CDR3 sequences, roughly 8.4% appearing once. The receptor source for this set is a male donor in good health.

V usage is TRBV6-4 and J usage is TRBJ2-3, with 8 bases matching TRBD1. J gave up 3 bases and V 8 bases, and 7 bases lay outside the gene matches. The CDR3 has 14 residues. Germline V CDR1 and CDR2: MRHNA, SNTAGT. The CDR3 nucleotides are TGTGCCAGCGGGTCAGGGGGCGAGACAGATACGCAGTATTTT. This codes for CASGSGGETDTQYF.

This clonotype has just a few counts. V is TRBV9 and J is TRBJ2-3, with no clear D. V was clipped by 7 bases and J by 0 bases, with 12 bases between them. This CDR3 is built from 14 residues. Germline-derived CDR1 and CDR2 are SGDLS and YYNGEE. The CDR3 protein is CASSRQFSTDTQYF. DNA for the CDR3: TGTGCCAGCTCCAGGCAGTTTAGCACAGATACGCAGTATTTT.

In the case of this clonotype: A read error is possible here, since a much larger clone lies one base away. The CDR3 here is CVSRITGQSTEAFF. In DNA, the CDR3 is TGTGTCAGCAGGATTACGGGACAGAGCACTGAAGCTTTCTTT. The V call is TRBV6-4, the J call TRBJ1-1; TRBD1 matches at 7 bases. There are 14 residues in the CDR3. CDR1 MRHNA and CDR2 SNTAGT come from the germline V gene.

The sample holds a few counts of this clonotype. This chain uses TRBV2 with TRBJ1-2; D not resolved. The CDR3 spans 14 residues. From germline, CDR1 is SNHLY and CDR2 FYNNEI. Trimming stripped 4 bases from V and 3 bases from J, with 12 bases between. The CDR3, as DNA: TGTGCCAGCAGTGTCACCAGCTGTGACTATGGCTACACCTTC. This sequence encodes CASSVTSCDYGYTF.

This clonotype was detected only a few times. J is TRBJ2-3 and V is TRBV27; 8 bases are a match to TRBD2. V was pared by 6 bases and J by 2 bases, with 4 bases of the junction left unmatched. From germline, CDR1 is MNHEY and CDR2 SMNVEV (reference sequence). The CDR3 is made up of 14 amino acids. The CDR3 bases are TGTGCCAGCAGGAGCGGGGGTCTCACAGATACGCAGTATTTT. Protein sequence: CASRSGGLTDTQYF.

This clonotype was seen only a few times. This chain links TRBV5-1 with TRBJ2-1; tentatively, D is TRBD1 (5 bases). The V gene lost 4 bases and the J gene lost 1 base, with 18 bases spanning the gap. Germline V CDR1 and CDR2: SGHRS, YFSETQ. The CDR3 spans 17 residues. The CDR3 loop is CASSHTGSQISYNEQFF. The CDR3 DNA follows: TGCGCCAGCAGCCACACAGGCTCCCAGATTTCCTACAATGAGCAGTTCTTC.

The V call is TRBV7-2, the J call TRBJ2-1; D unclear. Between the trimmed V and J ends, which lost 1 base and 3 bases, there was a span of 4 bases. Germline lookup yields CDR1 SGHTA and CDR2 FQGNSA. CDR3 size: 13 residues. CDR3 DNA: TGTGCCAGCAGCTTAGACGACTACAATGAGCAGTTCTTC. Its translation is CASSLDDYNEQFF.

This clonotype was observed many times. CDR3 amino acids: CASSLGGLGTDTQYF. The CDR3 DNA reads TGTGCCAGCAGCTTAGGAGGGCTGGGCACAGATACGCAGTATTTT. The rearrangement uses TRBV7-9 and TRBJ2-3, with D maybe TRBD2 (5 bases). Trimming cost V 1 base and J 1 base, with 9 bases left between them. The CDR3 totals 15 residues. Germline V gene data show CDR1 as SEHNR and CDR2 as FQNEAQ (reference sequence). Combining the CDR3 with reference TRBV7-9 and TRBJ2-3 gives the whole variable domain DTGVSQNPRHKITKRGQNVTFRCDPISEHNRLYWYRQTLGQGPEFLTYFQNEAQLEKSRLLSDRFSAERPKGSFSTLEIQRTEQGDSAMYLCASSLGGLGTDTQYFGPGTRLTVL.

The chain is built from TRBV9 and TRBJ1-1; D is ambiguous. From germline, CDR1 is SGDLS and CDR2 YYNGEE. V dropped 0 bases and J dropped 4 bases, with 7 bases sitting between them. The CDR3 is 13 amino acids. CDR3 in amino acids: CASSVGRSTEAFF. The CDR3 nucleotides read TGTGCCAGCAGCGTAGGAAGATCCACTGAAGCTTTCTTT.

This clonotype was observed a handful of times. The chain couples TRBV29-1 to TRBJ1-1; TRBD1 aligns across 8 bases. V lost 4 bases, J lost 5 bases, and 9 bases stayed unmatched. Germline loops: CDR1 SQVTM, CDR2 ANQGSEA. The CDR3 is 14 residues long. CDR3 protein: CSVGGTTGGTEAFF. The CDR3 coding sequence is TGCAGCGTTGGAGGGACTACAGGGGGGACTGAAGCTTTCTTT. The whole variable domain, remainder taken from reference TRBV29-1 and TRBJ1-1, is SAVISQKPSRDICQRGTSLTIQCQVDSQVTMMFWYRQQPGQSLTLIATANQGSEATYESGFVIDKFPISRPNLTFSTLTVSNMSPEDSSIYLCSVGGTTGGTEAFFGQGTRLTVV.